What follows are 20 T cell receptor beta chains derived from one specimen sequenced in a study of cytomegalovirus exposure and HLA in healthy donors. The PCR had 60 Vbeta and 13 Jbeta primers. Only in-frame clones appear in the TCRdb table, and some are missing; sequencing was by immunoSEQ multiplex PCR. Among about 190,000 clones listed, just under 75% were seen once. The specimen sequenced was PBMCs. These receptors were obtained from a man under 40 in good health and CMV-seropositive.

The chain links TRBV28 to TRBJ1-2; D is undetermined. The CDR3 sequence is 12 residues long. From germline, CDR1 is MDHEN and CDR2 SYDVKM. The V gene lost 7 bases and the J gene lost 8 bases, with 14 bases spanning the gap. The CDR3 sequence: CASTDFKGGYTF. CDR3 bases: TGTGCCAGCACGGACTTCAAAGGGGGCTACACCTTC.

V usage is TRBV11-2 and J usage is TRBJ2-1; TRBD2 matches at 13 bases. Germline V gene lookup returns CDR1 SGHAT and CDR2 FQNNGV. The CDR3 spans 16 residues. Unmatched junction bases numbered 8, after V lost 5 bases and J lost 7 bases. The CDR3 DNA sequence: TGTGCCAGCAGCCGCTCCGGGACTAGCGGGGTGAATGAGCAGTTCTTC. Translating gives CASSRSGTSGVNEQFF.

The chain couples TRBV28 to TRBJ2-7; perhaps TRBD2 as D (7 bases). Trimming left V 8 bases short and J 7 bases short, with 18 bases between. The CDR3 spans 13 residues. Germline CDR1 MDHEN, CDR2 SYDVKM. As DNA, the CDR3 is TGTGCCAGCCTGGGGGGGGCGATAGGGGAGCAGTACTTC. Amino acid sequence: CASLGGAIGEQYF.

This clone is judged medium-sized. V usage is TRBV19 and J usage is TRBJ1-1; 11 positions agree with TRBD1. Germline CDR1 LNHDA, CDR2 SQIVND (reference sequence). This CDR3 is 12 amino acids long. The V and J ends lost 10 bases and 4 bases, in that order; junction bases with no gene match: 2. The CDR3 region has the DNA TGTGCCACCGGGACAGGGGGCACTGAAGCTTTCTTT. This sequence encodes CATGTGGTEAFF.

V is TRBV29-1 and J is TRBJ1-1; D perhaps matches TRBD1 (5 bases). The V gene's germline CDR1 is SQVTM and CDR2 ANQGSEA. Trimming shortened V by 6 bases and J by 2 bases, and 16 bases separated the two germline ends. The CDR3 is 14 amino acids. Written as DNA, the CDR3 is TGCAGCGTGGGAAGGATCGGGGGAAACACTGAAGCTTTCTTT. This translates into CSVGRIGGNTEAFF.

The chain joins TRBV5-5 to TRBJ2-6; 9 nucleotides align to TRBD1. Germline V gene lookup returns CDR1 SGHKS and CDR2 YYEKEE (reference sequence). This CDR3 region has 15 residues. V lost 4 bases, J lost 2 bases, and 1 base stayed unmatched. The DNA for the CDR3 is TGTGCCAGCAGCGGGACAGGGACTGGGGCCAACGTCCTGACTTTC. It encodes CASSGTGTGANVLTF. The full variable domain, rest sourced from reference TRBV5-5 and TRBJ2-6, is DAGVTQSPTHLIKTRGQQVTLRCSPISGHKSVSWYQQVLGQGPQFIFQYYEKEERGRGNFPDRFSARQFPNYSSELNVNALLLGDSALYLCASSGTGTGANVLTFGAGSRLTVL.

The CDR3 sequence: CSVAHRGERATIYF. The CDR3 DNA reads TGCAGCGTTGCTCATAGGGGAGAGCGGGCCACCATATATTTT. The V gene is TRBV29-1, the J gene TRBJ1-3; possibly TRBD1 for D (5 bases). The CDR3 is 14 residues long. Germline-derived CDR1 and CDR2 are SQVTM and ANQGSEA. Trimming left V 4 bases short and J 9 bases short, with 19 bases between.

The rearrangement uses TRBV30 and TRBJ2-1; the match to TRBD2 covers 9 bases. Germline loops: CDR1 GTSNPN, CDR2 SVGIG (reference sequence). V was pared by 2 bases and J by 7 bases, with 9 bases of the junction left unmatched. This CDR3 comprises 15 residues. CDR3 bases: TGTGCCTGGAGTTCGAAGGGACTAGCATCAAATGAGCAGTTCTTC. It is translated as CAWSSKGLASNEQFF.

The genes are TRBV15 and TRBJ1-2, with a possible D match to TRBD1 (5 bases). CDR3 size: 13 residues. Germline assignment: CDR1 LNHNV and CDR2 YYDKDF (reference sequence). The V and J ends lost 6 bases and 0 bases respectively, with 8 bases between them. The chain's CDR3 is CATSQGTNYGYTF. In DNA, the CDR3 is TGTGCCACCAGTCAGGGAACTAACTATGGCTACACCTTC.

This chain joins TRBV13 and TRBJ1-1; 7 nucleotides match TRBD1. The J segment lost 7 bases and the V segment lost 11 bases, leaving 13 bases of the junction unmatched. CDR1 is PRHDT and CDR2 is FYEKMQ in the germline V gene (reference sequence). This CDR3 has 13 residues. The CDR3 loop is CASQGQGSREAFF. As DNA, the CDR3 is TGTGCCTCACAGGGGCAGGGAAGTCGTGAAGCTTTCTTT.

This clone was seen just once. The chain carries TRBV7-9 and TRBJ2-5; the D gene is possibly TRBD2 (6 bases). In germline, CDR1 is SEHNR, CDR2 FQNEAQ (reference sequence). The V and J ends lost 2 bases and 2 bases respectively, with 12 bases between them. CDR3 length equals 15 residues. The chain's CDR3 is CASSLQGDLQETQYF. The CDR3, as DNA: TGTGCCAGCAGCTTACAAGGGGACTTACAAGAGACCCAGTACTTC.

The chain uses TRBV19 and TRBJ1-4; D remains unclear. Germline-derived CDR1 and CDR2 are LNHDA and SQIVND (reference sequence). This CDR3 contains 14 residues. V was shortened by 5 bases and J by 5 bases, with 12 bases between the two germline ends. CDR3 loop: CASSLRGWNEKLFF. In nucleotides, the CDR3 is TGTGCCAGTAGTCTCCGGGGATGGAATGAAAAACTGTTTTTT.

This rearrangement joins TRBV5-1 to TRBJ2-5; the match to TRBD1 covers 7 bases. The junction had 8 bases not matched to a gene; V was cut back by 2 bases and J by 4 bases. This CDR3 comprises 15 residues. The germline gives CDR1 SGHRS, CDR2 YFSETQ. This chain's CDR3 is CASSLVRQGRETQYF. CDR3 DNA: TGCGCCAGCAGCTTAGTAAGACAGGGCCGAGAGACCCAGTACTTC.

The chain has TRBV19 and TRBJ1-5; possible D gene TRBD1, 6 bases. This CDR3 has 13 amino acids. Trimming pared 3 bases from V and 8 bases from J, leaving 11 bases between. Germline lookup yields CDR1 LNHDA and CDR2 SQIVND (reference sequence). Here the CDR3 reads CASSMDSLKPQHF. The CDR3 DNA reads TGTGCCAGTAGTATGGACAGCTTGAAGCCCCAGCATTTT.

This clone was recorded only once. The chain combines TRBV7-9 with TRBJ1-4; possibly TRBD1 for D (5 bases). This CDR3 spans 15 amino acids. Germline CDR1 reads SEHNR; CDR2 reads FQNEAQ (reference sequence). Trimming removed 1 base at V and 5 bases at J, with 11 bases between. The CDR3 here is CASSLDLGGNEKLFF. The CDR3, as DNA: TGTGCCAGCAGCTTAGATTTGGGGGGGAATGAAAAACTGTTTTTT. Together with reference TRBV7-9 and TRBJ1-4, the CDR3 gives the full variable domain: DTGVSQNPRHKITKRGQNVTFRCDPISEHNRLYWYRQTLGQGPEFLTYFQNEAQLEKSRLLSDRFSAERPKGSFSTLEIQRTEQGDSAMYLCASSLDLGGNEKLFFGSGTQLSVL.

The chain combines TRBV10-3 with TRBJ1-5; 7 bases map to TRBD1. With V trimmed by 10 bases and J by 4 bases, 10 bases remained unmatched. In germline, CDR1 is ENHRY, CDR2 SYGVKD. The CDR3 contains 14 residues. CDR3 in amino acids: CATRVDRANQPQHF. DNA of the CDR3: TGTGCCACCAGGGTCGACAGGGCGAATCAGCCCCAGCATTTT.

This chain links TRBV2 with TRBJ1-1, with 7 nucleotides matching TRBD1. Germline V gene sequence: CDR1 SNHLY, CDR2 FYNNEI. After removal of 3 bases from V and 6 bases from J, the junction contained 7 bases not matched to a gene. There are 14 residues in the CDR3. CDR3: CASSDGRGVSEAFF. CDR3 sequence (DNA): TGTGCCAGCAGTGATGGCAGGGGGGTCTCTGAAGCTTTCTTT.

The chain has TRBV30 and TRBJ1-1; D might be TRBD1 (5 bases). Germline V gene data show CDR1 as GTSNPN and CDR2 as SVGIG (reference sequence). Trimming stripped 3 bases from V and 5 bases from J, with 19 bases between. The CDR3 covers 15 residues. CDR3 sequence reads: CAWSQLPGRGTEAFF. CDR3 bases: TGTGCCTGGAGCCAACTCCCGGGGCGGGGAACTGAAGCTTTCTTT. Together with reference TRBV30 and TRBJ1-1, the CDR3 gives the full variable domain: SQTIHQWPATLVQPVGSPLSLECTVEGTSNPNLYWYRQAAGRGLQLLFYSVGIGQISSEVPQNLSASRPQDRQFILSSKKLLLSDSGFYLCAWSQLPGRGTEAFFGQGTRLTVV.

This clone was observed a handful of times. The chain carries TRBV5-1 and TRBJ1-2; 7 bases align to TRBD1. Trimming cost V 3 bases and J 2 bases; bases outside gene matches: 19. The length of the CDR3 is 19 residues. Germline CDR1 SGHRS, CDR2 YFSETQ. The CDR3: CASSSGTTGTLNLNYGYTF. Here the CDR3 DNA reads TGCGCCAGCAGCTCGGGCACGACAGGGACCCTGAACCTAAACTATGGCTACACCTTC.

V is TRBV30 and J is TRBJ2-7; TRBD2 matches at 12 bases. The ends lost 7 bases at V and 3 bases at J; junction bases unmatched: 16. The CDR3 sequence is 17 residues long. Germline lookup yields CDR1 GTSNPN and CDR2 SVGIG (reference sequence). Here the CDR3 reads CASHLTSGGRPGYEQYF. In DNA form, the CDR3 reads TGTGCCTCCCATTTGACTAGCGGGGGCCGTCCTGGCTACGAGCAGTACTTC.